This T cell receptor (beta chain) was found in a study of OX40 agonist ivuxolimab in advanced cancers. Overall study context: Partial responses were achieved by three patients: one hepatocellular carcinoma, two cutaneous melanoma. Points from the study as a whole: At 0.1 to 3.0 mg/kg, clonal expansion of CD4+ and CD8+ blood T cells had occurred by week 6.

TCRdb keeps only in-frame clones here, not all; method: immunoSEQ multiplex PCR. The table lists about 58,000 clones, around 79% of them singletons. The CDR3 has 14 residues. Germline assignment: CDR1 MNHNS and CDR2 SASEGT. The junction had 0 bases not matched to a gene; V was cut back by 3 bases and J by 2 bases. Note on this clone: The antigen remains undetermined.

The chain uses TRBV6-1 and TRBJ2-7; 11 nucleotides match TRBD1. The source was CD4+ or CD8+ T cells sorted from blood, collected in a trial of the OX40 agonist ivuxolimab. The clonotype was recovered from an adult with an advanced solid tumor such as melanoma, head and neck, liver or kidney cancer. The CDR3 DNA reads TGTGCCAGCAGTGAGGGACAGGGGGCCTACGAGCAGTACTTC. Its protein is CASSEGQGAYEQYF.